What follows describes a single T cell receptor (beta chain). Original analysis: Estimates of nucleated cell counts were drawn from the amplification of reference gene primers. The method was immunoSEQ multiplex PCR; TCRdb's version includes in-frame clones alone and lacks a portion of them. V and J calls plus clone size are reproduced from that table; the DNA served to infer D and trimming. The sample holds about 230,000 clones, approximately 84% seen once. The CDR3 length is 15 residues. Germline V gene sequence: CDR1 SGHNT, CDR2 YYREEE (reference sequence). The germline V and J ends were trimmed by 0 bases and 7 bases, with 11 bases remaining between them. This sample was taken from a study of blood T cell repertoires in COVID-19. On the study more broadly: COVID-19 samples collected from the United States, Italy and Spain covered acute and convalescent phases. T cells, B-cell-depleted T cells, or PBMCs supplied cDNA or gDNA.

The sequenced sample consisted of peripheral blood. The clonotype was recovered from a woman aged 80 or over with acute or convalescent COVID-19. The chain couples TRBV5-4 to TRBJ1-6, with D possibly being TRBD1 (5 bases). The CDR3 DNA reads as TGTGCCAGCAGCTTGGCCCCCAGGGTGAATTCACCCCTCCACTTT. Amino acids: CASSLAPRVNSPLHF.